The source of this T cell receptor (beta chain) is a study of T cell clonotyping in hematopoietic cell transplantation. A note on this clone: Antigen: not known.

Study findings and constraints: Recipient TCR diversity dropped after transplant; expanded clonotypes rose from day 30 to 180.

Germline V gives CDR1 SGHDT, CDR2 YYEEEE. V dropped 0 bases and J dropped 10; count of bases not matched to a gene: 6. CDR3 length equals 14 residues. Here immunoSEQ multiplex PCR was the method, and the copy in TCRdb shows in-frame clones only, minus some. The repertoire consists of tens of thousands of clones, with roughly 94% occurring once and the leading ten covering around 1.5%. Indicated time point: recipient sample about 28 days before transplant, after cytoreduction. Blood collection times were about day -28 and days 30, 100, 180 posttransplant. The chain is built from TRBV5-6 and TRBJ1-4; 7 positions match TRBD1. The clonotype was recovered from a man aged 40-49 years with chronic myeloid leukemia. Some clones in this sample may be carry-over from other donors' samples. The sequencing here drew on peripheral blood mononuclear cells, taken before stem cell transplant. The CDR3 loop reads CASSLGTGAGKLFF. In DNA, the CDR3 is TGTGCCAGCAGCTTGGGAACAGGGGCAGGAAAACTGTTTTTT.